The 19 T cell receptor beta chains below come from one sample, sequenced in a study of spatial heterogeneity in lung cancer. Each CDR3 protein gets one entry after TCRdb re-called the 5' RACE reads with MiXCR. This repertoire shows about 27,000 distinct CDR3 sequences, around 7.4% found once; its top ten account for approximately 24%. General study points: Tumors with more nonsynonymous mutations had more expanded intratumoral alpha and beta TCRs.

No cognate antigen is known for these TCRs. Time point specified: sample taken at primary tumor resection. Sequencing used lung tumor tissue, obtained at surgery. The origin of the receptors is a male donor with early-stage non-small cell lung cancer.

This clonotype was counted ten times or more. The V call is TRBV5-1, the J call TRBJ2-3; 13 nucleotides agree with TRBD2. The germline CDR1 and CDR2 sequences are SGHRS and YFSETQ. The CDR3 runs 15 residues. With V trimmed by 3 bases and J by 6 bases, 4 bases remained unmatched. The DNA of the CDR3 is TGCGCCAGCAGCTCGGGACTAGCGGGGTCGGATACGCAGTATTTT. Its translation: CASSSGLAGSDTQYF.

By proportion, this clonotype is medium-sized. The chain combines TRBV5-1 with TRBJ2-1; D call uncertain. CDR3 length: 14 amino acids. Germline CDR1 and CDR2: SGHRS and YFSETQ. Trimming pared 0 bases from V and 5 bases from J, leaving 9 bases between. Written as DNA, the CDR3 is TGCGCCAGCAGCTTGGGGGCAGGCGACAATGAGCAGTTCTTC. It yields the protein CASSLGAGDNEQFF. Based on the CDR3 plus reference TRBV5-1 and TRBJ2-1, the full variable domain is KAGVTQTPRYLIKTRGQQVTLSCSPISGHRSVSWYQQTPGQGLQFLFEYFSETQRNKGNFPGRFSGRQFSNSRSEMNVSTLELGDSALYLCASSLGAGDNEQFFGPGTRLTVL.

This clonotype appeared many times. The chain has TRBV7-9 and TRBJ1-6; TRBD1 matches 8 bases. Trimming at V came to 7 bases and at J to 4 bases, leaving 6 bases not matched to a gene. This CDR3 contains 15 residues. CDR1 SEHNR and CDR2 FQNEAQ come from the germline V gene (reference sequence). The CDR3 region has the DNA TGTGCCAGCATATCGGACAGGGTGTATAATTCACCCCTCCACTTT. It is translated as CASISDRVYNSPLHF.

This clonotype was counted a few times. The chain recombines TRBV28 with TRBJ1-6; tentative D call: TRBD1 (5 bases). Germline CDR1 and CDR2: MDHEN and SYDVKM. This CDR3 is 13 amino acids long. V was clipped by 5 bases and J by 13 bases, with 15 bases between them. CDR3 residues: CASSAHPGAPLHF. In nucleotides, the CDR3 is TGTGCCAGCAGTGCCCATCCTGGGGCGCCCCTCCACTTT.

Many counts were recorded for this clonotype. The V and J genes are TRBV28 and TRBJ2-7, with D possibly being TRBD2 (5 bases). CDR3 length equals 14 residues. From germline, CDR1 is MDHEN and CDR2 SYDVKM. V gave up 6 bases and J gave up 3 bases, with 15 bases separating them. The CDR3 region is CASRRTRTGYEQYF. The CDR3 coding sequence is TGTGCCAGCAGGAGGACTCGAACCGGCTACGAGCAGTACTTC.

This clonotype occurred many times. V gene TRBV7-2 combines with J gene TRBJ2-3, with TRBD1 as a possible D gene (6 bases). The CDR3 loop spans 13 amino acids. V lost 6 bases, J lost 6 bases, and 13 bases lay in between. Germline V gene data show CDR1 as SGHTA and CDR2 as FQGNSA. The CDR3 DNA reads TGTGCCAGCAGACCAGGGGCCAGGGATACGCAGTATTTT. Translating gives CASRPGARDTQYF.

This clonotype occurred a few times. As DNA, the CDR3 is TGCGCCAGCAGCCTCAATCGGGACGGCCAAGAGACCCAGTACTTC. This encodes CASSLNRDGQETQYF. The V call is TRBV4-1, the J call TRBJ2-5; D may be TRBD1 or TRBD2 (5 bases each). V dropped 4 bases and J dropped 1 base, with 13 bases sitting between them. The CDR3 extends over 15 amino acids. Germline lookup yields CDR1 MGHRA and CDR2 YSYEKL.

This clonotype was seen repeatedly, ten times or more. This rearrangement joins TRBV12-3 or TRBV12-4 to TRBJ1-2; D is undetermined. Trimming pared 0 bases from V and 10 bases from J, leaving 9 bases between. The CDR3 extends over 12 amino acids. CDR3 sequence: CASSLAGQSYTF. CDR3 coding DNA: TGTGCCAGCAGTTTAGCAGGCCAGTCCTACACCTTC.

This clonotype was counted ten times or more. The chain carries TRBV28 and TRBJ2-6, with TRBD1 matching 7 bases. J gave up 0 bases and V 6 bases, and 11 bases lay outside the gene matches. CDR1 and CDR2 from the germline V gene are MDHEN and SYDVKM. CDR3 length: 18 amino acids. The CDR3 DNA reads TGTGCCAGCAGCCTCCGCCGGGACAGCAGCTCTGGGGCCAACGTCCTGACTTTC. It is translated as CASSLRRDSSSGANVLTF. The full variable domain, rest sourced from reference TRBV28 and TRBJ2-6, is DVKVTQSSRYLVKRTGEKVFLECVQDMDHENMFWYRQDPGLGLRLIYFSYDVKMKEKGDIPEGYSVSREKKERFSLILESASTNQTSMYLCASSLRRDSSSGANVLTFGAGSRLTVL.

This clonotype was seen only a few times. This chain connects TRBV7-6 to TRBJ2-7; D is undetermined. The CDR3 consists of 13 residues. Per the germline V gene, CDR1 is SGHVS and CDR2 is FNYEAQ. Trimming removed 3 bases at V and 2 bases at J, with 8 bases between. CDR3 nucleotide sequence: TGTGCCAGCAGCTTTGGTAACACCTACGAGCAGTACTTC. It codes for CASSFGNTYEQYF. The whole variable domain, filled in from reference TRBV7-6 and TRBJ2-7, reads GAGVSQSPRYKVTKRGQDVALRCDPISGHVSLYWYRQALGQGPEFLTYFNYEAQQDKSGLPNDRFSAERPEGSISTLTIQRTEQRDSAMYRCASSFGNTYEQYFGPGTRLTVT.

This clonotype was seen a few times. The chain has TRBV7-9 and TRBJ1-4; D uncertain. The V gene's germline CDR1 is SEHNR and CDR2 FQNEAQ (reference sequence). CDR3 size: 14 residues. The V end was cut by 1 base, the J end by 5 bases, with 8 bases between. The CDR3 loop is CASSLGTLNEKLFF. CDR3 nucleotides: TGTGCCAGCAGCTTAGGGACGTTGAATGAAAAACTGTTTTTT.

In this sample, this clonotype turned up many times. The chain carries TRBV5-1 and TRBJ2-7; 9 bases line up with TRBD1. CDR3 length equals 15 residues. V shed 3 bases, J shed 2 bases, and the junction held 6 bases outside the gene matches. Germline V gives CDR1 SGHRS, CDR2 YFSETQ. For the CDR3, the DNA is TGCGCCAGCAGCTCGGACGGGACAGGGACCTACGAGCAGTACTTC. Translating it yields CASSSDGTGTYEQYF.

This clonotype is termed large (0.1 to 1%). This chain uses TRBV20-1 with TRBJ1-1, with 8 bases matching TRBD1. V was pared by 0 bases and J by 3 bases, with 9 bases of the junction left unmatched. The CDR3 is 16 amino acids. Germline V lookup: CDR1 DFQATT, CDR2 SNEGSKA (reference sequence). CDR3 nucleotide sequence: TGCAGTGCTAGAGATCCTGCAGGGGGCGCGGACACTGAAGCTTTCTTT. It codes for CSARDPAGGADTEAFF.

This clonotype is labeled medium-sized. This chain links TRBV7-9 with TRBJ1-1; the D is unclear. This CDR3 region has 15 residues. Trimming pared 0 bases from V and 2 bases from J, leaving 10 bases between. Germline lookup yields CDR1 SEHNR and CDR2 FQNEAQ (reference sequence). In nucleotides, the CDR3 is TGTGCCAGCAGCTTAGCGTTCAGCCGTAACACTGAAGCTTTCTTT. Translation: CASSLAFSRNTEAFF.

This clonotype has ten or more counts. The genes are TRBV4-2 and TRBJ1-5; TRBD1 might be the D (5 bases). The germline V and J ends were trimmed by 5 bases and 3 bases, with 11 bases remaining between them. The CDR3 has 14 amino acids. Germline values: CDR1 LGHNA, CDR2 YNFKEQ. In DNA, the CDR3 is TGTGCCAGCAGCGATGGACACCCCAATCAGCCCCAGCATTTT. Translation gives CASSDGHPNQPQHF.

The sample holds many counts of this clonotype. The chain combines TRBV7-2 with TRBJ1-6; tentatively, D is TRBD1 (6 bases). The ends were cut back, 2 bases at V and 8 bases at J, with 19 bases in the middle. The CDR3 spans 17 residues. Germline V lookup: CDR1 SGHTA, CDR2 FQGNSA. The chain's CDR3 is CASSLRRGRGYHSPLHF. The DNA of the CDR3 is TGTGCCAGCAGCTTACGTCGCGGCAGGGGATATCATTCACCCCTCCACTTT.

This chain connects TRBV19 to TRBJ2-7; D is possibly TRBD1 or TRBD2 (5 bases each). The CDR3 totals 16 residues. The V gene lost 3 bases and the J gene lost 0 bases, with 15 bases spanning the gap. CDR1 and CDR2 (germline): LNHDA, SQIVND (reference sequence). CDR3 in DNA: TGTGCCAGTAGTATTTTCGGGACGGCGAGCTCCTACGAGCAGTACTTC. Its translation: CASSIFGTASSYEQYF.

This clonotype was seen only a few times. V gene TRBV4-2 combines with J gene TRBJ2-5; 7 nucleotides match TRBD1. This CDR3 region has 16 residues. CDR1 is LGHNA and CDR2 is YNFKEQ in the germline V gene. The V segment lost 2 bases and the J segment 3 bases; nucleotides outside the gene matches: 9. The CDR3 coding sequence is TGTGCCAGCAGCCAAATAGGACAGGCCTTAGAAGAGACCCAGTACTTC. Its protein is CASSQIGQALEETQYF.

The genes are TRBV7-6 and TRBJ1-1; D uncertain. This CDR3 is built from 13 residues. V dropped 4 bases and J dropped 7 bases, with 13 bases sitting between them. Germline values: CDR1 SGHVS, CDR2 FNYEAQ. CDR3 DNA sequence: TGTGCCAGCAGCTCCTCGGGCCGGGGTGAAGCTTTCTTT. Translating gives CASSSSGRGEAFF.